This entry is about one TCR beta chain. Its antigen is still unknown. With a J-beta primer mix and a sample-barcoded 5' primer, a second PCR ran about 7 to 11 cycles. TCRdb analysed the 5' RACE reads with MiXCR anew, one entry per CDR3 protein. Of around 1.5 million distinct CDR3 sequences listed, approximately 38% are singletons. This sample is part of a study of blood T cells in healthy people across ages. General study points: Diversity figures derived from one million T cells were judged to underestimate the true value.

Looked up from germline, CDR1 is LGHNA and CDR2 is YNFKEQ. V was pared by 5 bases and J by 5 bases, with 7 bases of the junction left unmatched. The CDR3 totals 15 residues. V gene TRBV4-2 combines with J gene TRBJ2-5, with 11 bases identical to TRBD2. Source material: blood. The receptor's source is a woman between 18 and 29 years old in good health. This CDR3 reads CASSNSGGAVETQYF. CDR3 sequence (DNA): TGTGCCAGCAGCAATAGCGGGGGGGCCGTTGAGACCCAGTACTTC.